The 7 T cell receptor beta chains below were found in one sample sequenced in a study of spatial heterogeneity in lung cancer (dated by TCRdb to the late 2010s). Beyond this particular receptor, the publication reports: The tumor nonsynonymous mutation count correlated with the number of expanded alpha and beta TCRs within the tumor.

Their specific antigens are unknown. The receptor library was made with 5' RACE. Sequenced using a NextSeq 500. TCRdb reworked the public reads: Q25 trimming with fastp, MiXCR clone assembly, productive beta chains retained. Every distinct CDR3 protein forms one entry, paired with its most common genes and DNA. Recorded for this sample are 3,000 to 5,000 distinct CDR3 sequences; around 40% of them occurred a single time. The ten largest clones take up approximately 31% of the sample. The sample's time point, from its label and the paper: sample taken at primary tumor resection. Sequencing was performed on lung tumor tissue, taken at surgery. The receptors shown here come from a male donor with early-stage non-small cell lung cancer.

V usage is TRBV12-3 or TRBV12-4 and J usage is TRBJ2-5; 9 bases are shared with TRBD2. This CDR3 has 14 amino acids. The trim removed 5 bases at V and 4 bases at J, leaving 5 bases unmatched. CDR3 protein: CASSARGGVETQYF. DNA for the CDR3: TGTGCCAGCAGTGCACGCGGGGGGGTAGAGACCCAGTACTTC.

This clonotype was picked up many times. The chain uses TRBV13 and TRBJ2-6; 7 bases agree with TRBD2. The length of the CDR3 is 13 residues. V lost 8 bases to trimming and J lost 11 bases; unmatched junction nucleotides: 9. Per germline, CDR1 PRHDT and CDR2 FYEKMQ (reference sequence). The CDR3 sequence is CASLLRGVDVLTF. CDR3 bases: TGTGCCAGCCTTCTCCGGGGGGTTGACGTCCTGACTTTC.

By its share, this clonotype is large. The chain recombines TRBV18 with TRBJ1-1; no reliable D call. CDR3 length: 14 amino acids. The V and J ends lost 5 bases and 2 bases respectively, with 12 bases between them. Germline V CDR1 and CDR2: KGHSH, LQKENI. Here the CDR3 reads CASSAYGGNTEAFF. CDR3 sequence (DNA): TGTGCCAGCTCAGCGTACGGCGGAAACACTGAAGCTTTCTTT.

By proportion, this clonotype is medium-sized (0.01 to 0.1%). This sequence joins TRBV4-1 and TRBJ2-1, with 8 bases fitting TRBD2. Per the germline V gene, CDR1 is MGHRA and CDR2 is YSYEKL. With 6 bases clipped from V and 3 bases from J, the junction kept 4 bases outside the gene matches. The CDR3 totals 14 residues. The CDR3 sequence is CASRRGTSYNEQFF. CDR3 coding DNA: TGCGCCAGCAGGAGGGGGACTAGCTACAATGAGCAGTTCTTC.

V is TRBV10-1 and J is TRBJ2-2, with D possibly matching TRBD2 (6 bases). Per germline, CDR1 WNHNN and CDR2 SYGVQD (reference sequence). The CDR3 covers 16 residues. With 6 bases removed from V and 3 bases from J, the gap between germline ends came to 17 bases. The CDR3 sequence: CASSRSTGEDTGELFF. For the CDR3, the DNA is TGCGCCAGCAGCCGCTCTACGGGGGAGGACACCGGGGAGCTGTTTTTT.

The chain uses TRBV7-9 and TRBJ2-1; no clear D. The CDR3 runs 14 residues. Per the germline V gene, CDR1 is SEHNR and CDR2 is FQNEAQ (reference sequence). The ends were cut back, 7 bases at V and 0 bases at J, with 10 bases in the middle. The CDR3 here is CASTFESSYNEQFF. DNA of the CDR3: TGTGCCAGCACATTCGAGAGCTCCTACAATGAGCAGTTCTTC. The full variable domain, its missing parts supplied by reference TRBV7-9 and TRBJ2-1, is DTGVSQNPRHKITKRGQNVTFRCDPISEHNRLYWYRQTLGQGPEFLTYFQNEAQLEKSRLLSDRFSAERPKGSFSTLEIQRTEQGDSAMYLCASTFESSYNEQFFGPGTRLTVL.

This clonotype is large by share. Written as DNA, the CDR3 is TGTGCCAGCAGTTACTCGGGACAGGTAACCTACGAGCAGTACTTC. Protein: CASSYSGQVTYEQYF. This chain links TRBV6-6 with TRBJ2-7; TRBD1 agrees at 8 bases. V lost 0 bases to trimming and J lost 2 bases; unmatched junction nucleotides: 3. Germline V lookup: CDR1 MNHNY, CDR2 SVGAGI (reference sequence). The CDR3 runs to 15 residues.